A single sample is the source of the 27 T cell receptor beta chains below, sequenced in a study of CD8+ T cells in alopecia areata. Treatment specified: oral pan-JAK inhibitor, 5-10 mg twice daily. Isolated RNA was reverse transcribed into cDNA used as the sequencing template. Data came from immunoSEQ multiplex PCR; TCRdb stores just in-frame clones and leaves some out. Here the sample spans some 96,000 clones, 61% being singletons. Source: CD8+ T cells sorted from blood, taken at week 4, from a patient treated with tofacitinib. These receptor sequences come from a human donor with alopecia areata.

This sequence joins TRBV7-2 and TRBJ1-5; D perhaps matches TRBD1 (5 bases). The V gene's germline CDR1 is SGHTA and CDR2 FQGNSA. With 2 bases removed from V and 7 bases from J, the gap between germline ends came to 12 bases. The CDR3 is 14 amino acids. DNA for the CDR3: TGTGCCAGCAGCTTATTCCTTGGGGGACAGCCCCAGCATTTT. It is translated as CASSLFLGGQPQHF.

The chain has TRBV29-1 and TRBJ1-1; D not resolved. Deletions cut 5 bases from V and 1 base from J, with 5 bases between. The length of the CDR3 is 11 residues. Per the germline V gene, CDR1 is SQVTM and CDR2 is ANQGSEA. The CDR3 region is CSVRWNTEAFF. The CDR3 DNA sequence: TGCAGCGTTCGCTGGAACACTGAAGCTTTCTTT.

By sample share, this clone is medium-sized. The chain uses TRBV28 and TRBJ2-7; D assignment may be TRBD1 or TRBD2 (5 bases each). The CDR3 consists of 12 residues. Germline V CDR1 and CDR2: MDHEN, SYDVKM. Trimming cost V 2 bases and J 5 bases, with 7 bases left between them. The CDR3 region is CASSLGGDEQYF. CDR3 in DNA: TGTGCCAGCAGTTTAGGGGGAGACGAGCAGTACTTC.

The chain has TRBV7-9 and TRBJ2-3; 10 nucleotides line up with TRBD2. The CDR3 has 16 residues. Losses at the gene ends were 4 bases for V and 0 bases for J; bases not matched to a gene: 4. CDR1 and CDR2 from the germline V gene are SEHNR and FQNEAQ (reference sequence). The CDR3 DNA sequence: TGTGCCAGCAGCTCTATTAGCGGGGGGAGCACAGATACGCAGTATTTT. This translates into CASSSISGGSTDTQYF.

V is TRBV19 and J is TRBJ1-1, with D unclear. There are 13 residues in the CDR3. The V end was cut by 1 base, the J end by 1 base, with 4 bases between. Germline lookup yields CDR1 LNHDA and CDR2 SQIVND (reference sequence). This CDR3 reads CASSIGGNTEAFF. CDR3 in DNA: TGTGCCAGTAGTATAGGAGGGAACACTGAAGCTTTCTTT.

The gene calls are TRBV6-5 and TRBJ1-6; TRBD1 might be the D (5 bases). The germline V gene encodes CDR1 MNHEY and CDR2 SVGAGI. The CDR3 is 14 amino acids. The V end was cut by 7 bases, the J end by 9 bases, with 16 bases between. CDR3 sequence (DNA): TGTGCCAGCATGGTCGGGGCTGATGGTTCACCCCTCCACTTT. Encoded protein: CASMVGADGSPLHF.

The table lists this clone with a few counts. The chain couples TRBV4-1 to TRBJ2-5; TRBD2 matches at 7 bases. This CDR3 spans 12 amino acids. V was pared by 3 bases and J by 8 bases, with 3 bases of the junction left unmatched. CDR1 is MGHRA and CDR2 is YSYEKL in the germline V gene. CDR3 sequence: CASSQGGDTQYF. The DNA of the CDR3 is TGCGCCAGCAGCCAGGGGGGGGATACCCAGTACTTC.

The gene calls are TRBV5-1 and TRBJ2-7, with 12 bases identical to TRBD2. The V and J ends lost 2 bases and 7 bases, in that order; junction bases with no gene match: 10. Per the germline V gene, CDR1 is SGHRS and CDR2 is YFSETQ. CDR3 size: 16 residues. CDR3 protein: CASSFQETSGSEEQYF. DNA of the CDR3: TGCGCCAGCAGCTTCCAGGAGACTAGCGGGAGTGAGGAGCAGTACTTC.

The gene calls are TRBV27 and TRBJ2-7; tentatively, D is TRBD1 (6 bases). Germline lookup yields CDR1 MNHEY and CDR2 SMNVEV (reference sequence). CDR3 length: 16 amino acids. V lost 5 bases to trimming and J lost 4 bases, with 21 bases between them. The CDR3 is CASSPSSGERLYEQYF. The CDR3 nucleotides are TGTGCCAGCAGTCCCAGCTCAGGGGAACGGCTATACGAGCAGTACTTC.

The chain recombines TRBV9 with TRBJ2-7; maybe TRBD2 (6 bases). Per the germline V gene, CDR1 is SGDLS and CDR2 is YYNGEE. There are 15 residues in the CDR3. Between the trimmed V and J ends, which lost 0 bases and 3 bases, there was a span of 13 bases. The CDR3 coding sequence is TGTGCCAGCAGCGTAGTGGGAGGCGGCGTCTACGAGCAGTACTTC. Encoded protein: CASSVVGGGVYEQYF.

The chain employs TRBV7-2 and TRBJ1-5, with D possibly TRBD1 on 5 matching bases. V was shortened by 6 bases and J by 0 bases, with 12 bases between the two germline ends. CDR1 is SGHTA, CDR2 FQGNSA, per germline. CDR3 length equals 15 residues. In DNA, the CDR3 is TGTGCCAGCAGGGGACCCGGGGGTAGCAATCAGCCCCAGCATTTT. Amino acids: CASRGPGGSNQPQHF.

The chain employs TRBV30 and TRBJ2-7; weak D call: TRBD2 (6 bases). Trimming shortened V by 2 bases and J by 6 bases, and 11 bases separated the two germline ends. The length of the CDR3 is 12 residues. In germline, CDR1 is GTSNPN, CDR2 SVGIG (reference sequence). CDR3 sequence: CAWSREPVEQYF. The CDR3 nucleotides are TGTGCCTGGAGTCGGGAGCCGGTCGAGCAGTACTTC.

The chain recombines TRBV9 with TRBJ2-1; perhaps TRBD2 as D (6 bases). CDR3 length: 16 amino acids. Between the trimmed V and J ends, which lost 4 bases and 1 base, there was a span of 15 bases. Looked up from germline, CDR1 is SGDLS and CDR2 is YYNGEE. The CDR3 region has the DNA TGTGCCAGCAGCCCCCGTGTGGCGGGATCCTACAATGAGCAGTTCTTC. Translated: CASSPRVAGSYNEQFF.

This chain's CDR3 is CASGTGIYNEQFF. The CDR3 bases are TGTGCCAGCGGGACAGGGATATACAATGAGCAGTTCTTC. The chain couples TRBV9 to TRBJ2-1; 9 bases fit TRBD1. Trimming at V came to 7 bases and at J to 4 bases, leaving 3 bases not matched to a gene. The CDR3 is 13 residues long. Looked up from germline, CDR1 is SGDLS and CDR2 is YYNGEE.

V gene TRBV7-9 combines with J gene TRBJ2-7; tentatively, D is TRBD1 (5 bases). The germline CDR1 and CDR2 sequences are SEHNR and FQNEAQ (reference sequence). V shed 4 bases and J shed 4 bases, with 17 bases lying between them. This CDR3 is 15 amino acids long. The CDR3 nucleotides are TGTGCCAGCAGCTCGACAGTGGTACTGGGGTACGAGCAGTACTTC. Amino acids: CASSSTVVLGYEQYF. Together with reference TRBV7-9 and TRBJ2-7, the CDR3 gives the full variable domain: DTGVSQNPRHKITKRGQNVTFRCDPISEHNRLYWYRQTLGQGPEFLTYFQNEAQLEKSRLLSDRFSAERPKGSFSTLEIQRTEQGDSAMYLCASSSTVVLGYEQYFGPGTRLTVT.

The gene calls are TRBV5-6 and TRBJ2-7; 7 positions agree with TRBD1. The CDR3 extends over 14 amino acids. Per germline, CDR1 SGHDT and CDR2 YYEEEE. The J segment lost 3 bases and the V segment lost 2 bases, leaving 5 bases of the junction unmatched. The CDR3 spells CASSFPTGRYEQYF. The CDR3 bases are TGTGCCAGCAGCTTCCCGACAGGGCGCTACGAGCAGTACTTC.

The chain carries TRBV27 and TRBJ1-5; TRBD1 matches 9 bases. This CDR3 comprises 15 residues. The germline gives CDR1 MNHEY, CDR2 SMNVEV (reference sequence). The V and J ends lost 3 bases and 7 bases, in that order; junction bases with no gene match: 7. CDR3 in amino acids: CASSFGTGTGQPQHF. The CDR3 DNA is TGTGCCAGCAGTTTTGGGACAGGGACCGGGCAGCCCCAGCATTTT.

This rearrangement joins TRBV27 to TRBJ2-7, with D unresolved. CDR3 size: 13 residues. The germline V gene encodes CDR1 MNHEY and CDR2 SMNVEV (reference sequence). Trimming took off 3 bases at V and 2 bases at J, with 8 bases between the two ends. The CDR3 DNA follows: TGTGCCAGCAGTTTCAGGCAACCCTACGAGCAGTACTTC. Protein sequence: CASSFRQPYEQYF.

The chain combines TRBV18 with TRBJ2-1; 12 bases are a match to TRBD1. The CDR3 covers 15 residues. CDR1 KGHSH and CDR2 LQKENI come from the germline V gene. The J segment lost 7 bases and the V segment lost 3 bases, leaving 4 bases of the junction unmatched. As DNA, the CDR3 is TGTGCCAGCTCACCGGGACAGGGGGCACGGAATGAGCAGTTCTTC. Translating gives CASSPGQGARNEQFF.

The chain couples TRBV19 to TRBJ2-7; the D gene is possibly TRBD2 (6 bases). V gave up 6 bases and J gave up 3 bases, with 15 bases separating them. The CDR3 consists of 14 residues. Germline V CDR1 and CDR2: LNHDA, SQIVND (reference sequence). The CDR3 spells CASRFGTGVYEQYF. The CDR3 DNA reads as TGTGCCAGTAGGTTCGGGACTGGCGTCTACGAGCAGTACTTC.

In this sample, this clone turned up many times. The J gene is TRBJ2-3, the V gene TRBV6-4, with a weak D call TRBD2 (6 bases). Trimming removed 6 bases from V and 1 base from J, with 17 bases in between. This CDR3 region has 16 residues. CDR1 is MRHNA, CDR2 SNTAGT, per germline. Written as DNA, the CDR3 is TGTGCCAGCAGCTCGGGCGGAGGGGACCGCACAGATACGCAGTATTTT. Amino acid sequence: CASSSGGGDRTDTQYF.

The rearrangement uses TRBV27 and TRBJ2-7; 9 bases match TRBD1. V was pared by 9 bases and J by 3 bases, with 6 bases of the junction left unmatched. The germline CDR1 and CDR2 sequences are MNHEY and SMNVEV (reference sequence). The CDR3 runs 13 residues. The CDR3: CASKGQGLYEQYF. Here the CDR3 DNA reads TGTGCCAGTAAAGGACAGGGGCTCTACGAGCAGTACTTC.

The rearrangement links TRBV7-2 to TRBJ2-3; 9 bases are a match to TRBD1. The junction had 6 bases not matched to a gene; V was cut back by 5 bases and J by 0 bases. CDR1 is SGHTA, CDR2 FQGNSA, per germline. The CDR3 covers 16 residues. CDR3 in amino acids: CASSGMDRGSTDTQYF. The CDR3 DNA reads as TGTGCCAGCAGCGGGATGGACAGGGGAAGCACAGATACGCAGTATTTT.

CDR3 in DNA: TGTGCCTGGAGTGTAAGCTCCCGCATTGCGGATACGCAGTATTTT. The encoded protein is CAWSVSSRIADTQYF. J is TRBJ2-3 and V is TRBV30; no clear D gene. V gave up 0 bases and J gave up 6 bases, with 16 bases separating them. Germline assignment: CDR1 GTSNPN and CDR2 SVGIG (reference sequence). This CDR3 contains 15 residues.

This clone was detected only a few times. The chain couples TRBV7-2 to TRBJ2-5; possibly TRBD1 or TRBD2 for D (6 bases each). The germline V and J ends were trimmed by 7 bases and 1 base, with 16 bases remaining between them. CDR3 length: 15 amino acids. The germline gives CDR1 SGHTA, CDR2 FQGNSA. CDR3 DNA: TGTGCCAGCATTCTGTTTGGGGGGCGCCAAGAGACCCAGTACTTC. As protein: CASILFGGRQETQYF. Together with reference TRBV7-2 and TRBJ2-5, the CDR3 gives the full variable domain: GAGVSQSPSNKVTEKGKDVELRCDPISGHTALYWYRQSLGQGLEFLIYFQGNSAPDKSGLPSDRFSAERTGGSVSTLTIQRTQQEDSAVYLCASILFGGRQETQYFGPGTRLLVL.

The J gene is TRBJ2-1, the V gene TRBV28, with D perhaps being TRBD1 or TRBD2 (6 bases each). Trimming removed 2 bases at V and 6 bases at J, with 14 bases between. This CDR3 has 15 amino acids. Germline lookup yields CDR1 MDHEN and CDR2 SYDVKM. The CDR3 sequence is CASSLPPGAPNEQFF. DNA for the CDR3: TGTGCCAGCAGTTTACCTCCGGGGGCGCCCAATGAGCAGTTCTTC.

V and J are TRBV7-9 and TRBJ1-2; D perhaps matches TRBD1 (6 bases). This CDR3 has 14 amino acids. The V end was cut by 1 base, the J end by 4 bases, with 10 bases between. Germline CDR1 SEHNR, CDR2 FQNEAQ (reference sequence). The CDR3 DNA sequence: TGTGCCAGCAGCTTAGTGGGACAAGGCTATGGCTACACCTTC. Residues: CASSLVGQGYGYTF.